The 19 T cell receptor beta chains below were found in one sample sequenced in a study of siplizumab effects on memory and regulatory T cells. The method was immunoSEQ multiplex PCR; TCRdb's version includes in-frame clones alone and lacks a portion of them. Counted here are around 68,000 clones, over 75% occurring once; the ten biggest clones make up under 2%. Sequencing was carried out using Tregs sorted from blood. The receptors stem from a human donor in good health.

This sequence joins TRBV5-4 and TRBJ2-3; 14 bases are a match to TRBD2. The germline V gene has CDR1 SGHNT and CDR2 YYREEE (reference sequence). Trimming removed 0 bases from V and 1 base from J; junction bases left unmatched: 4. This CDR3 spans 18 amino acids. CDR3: CASSLGLAGGIGTDTQYF. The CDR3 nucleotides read TGTGCCAGCAGCTTGGGACTAGCGGGAGGGATCGGCACAGATACGCAGTATTTT.

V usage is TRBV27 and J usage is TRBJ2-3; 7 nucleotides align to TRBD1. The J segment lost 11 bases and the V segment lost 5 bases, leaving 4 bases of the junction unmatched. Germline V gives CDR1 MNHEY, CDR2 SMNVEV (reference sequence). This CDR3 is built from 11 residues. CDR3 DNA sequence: TGTGCCAGCAGTAACCGGGACAGGCAGTATTTT. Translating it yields CASSNRDRQYF.

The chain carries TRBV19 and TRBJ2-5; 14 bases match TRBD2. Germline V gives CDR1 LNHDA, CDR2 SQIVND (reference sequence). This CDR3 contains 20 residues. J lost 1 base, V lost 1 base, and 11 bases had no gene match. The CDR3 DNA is TGTGCCAGTAGTATAGTCTGGGGGACTAGCGGGAGAGGGCGCCAAGAGACCCAGTACTTC. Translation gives CASSIVWGTSGRGRQETQYF.

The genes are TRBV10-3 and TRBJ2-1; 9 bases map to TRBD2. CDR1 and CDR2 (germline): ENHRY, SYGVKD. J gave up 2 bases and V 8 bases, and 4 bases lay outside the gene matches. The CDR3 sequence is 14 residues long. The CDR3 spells CAIGIAGAYNEQFF. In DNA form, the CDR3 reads TGTGCCATCGGAATAGCGGGAGCCTACAATGAGCAGTTCTTC.

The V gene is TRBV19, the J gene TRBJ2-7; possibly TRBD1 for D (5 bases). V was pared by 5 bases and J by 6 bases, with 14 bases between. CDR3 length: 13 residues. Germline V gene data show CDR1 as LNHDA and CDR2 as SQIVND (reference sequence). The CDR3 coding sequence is TGTGCCAGTAGTCAGGGAATGGCAGGCGAGCAGTACTTC. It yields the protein CASSQGMAGEQYF.

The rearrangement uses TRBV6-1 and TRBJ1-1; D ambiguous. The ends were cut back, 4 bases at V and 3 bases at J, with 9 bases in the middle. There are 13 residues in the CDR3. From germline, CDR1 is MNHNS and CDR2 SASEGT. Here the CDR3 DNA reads TGTGCCAGCAGTGTCTATTGGGACACTGAAGCTTTCTTT. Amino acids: CASSVYWDTEAFF.

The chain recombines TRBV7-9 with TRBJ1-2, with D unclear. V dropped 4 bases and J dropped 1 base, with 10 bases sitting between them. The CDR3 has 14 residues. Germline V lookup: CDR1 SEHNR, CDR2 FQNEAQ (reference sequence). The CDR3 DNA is TGTGCCAGCAGCTCTACGGGGTTTAACTATGGCTACACCTTC. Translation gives CASSSTGFNYGYTF.

The CDR3 DNA sequence: TGCGCCAGCAGCCAAAGATCCTTGACAGGTTCTAATGAAAAACTGTTTTTT. Protein: CASSQRSLTGSNEKLFF. The V call is TRBV4-1, the J call TRBJ1-4, with D perhaps matching TRBD1 (6 bases). V lost 2 bases to trimming and J lost 3 bases, with 16 bases between them. The germline gives CDR1 MGHRA, CDR2 YSYEKL. The length of the CDR3 is 17 residues.

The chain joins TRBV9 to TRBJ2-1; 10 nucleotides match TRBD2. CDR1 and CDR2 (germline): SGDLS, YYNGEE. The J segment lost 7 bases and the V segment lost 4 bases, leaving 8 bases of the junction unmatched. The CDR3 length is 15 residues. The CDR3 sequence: CASSPRASGRNEQFF. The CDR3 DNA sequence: TGTGCCAGCAGCCCTCGGGCTAGCGGGAGAAATGAGCAGTTCTTC.

The CDR3 spells CAEEDLTDTQYF. The DNA for the CDR3 is TGTGCCGAGGAGGATCTCACAGATACGCAGTATTTT. The rearrangement joins TRBV27 to TRBJ2-3; the D gene is possibly TRBD2 (5 bases). Looked up from germline, CDR1 is MNHEY and CDR2 is SMNVEV (reference sequence). This CDR3 has 12 amino acids. Trimming took off 11 bases at V and 2 bases at J, with 11 bases between the two ends.

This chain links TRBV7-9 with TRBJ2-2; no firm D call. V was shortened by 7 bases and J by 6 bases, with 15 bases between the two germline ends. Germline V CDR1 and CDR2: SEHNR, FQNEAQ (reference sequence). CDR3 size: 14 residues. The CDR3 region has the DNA TGTGCCAGCACCCCTCTTCGTGTTCCCGGGGAGCTGTTTTTT. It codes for CASTPLRVPGELFF.

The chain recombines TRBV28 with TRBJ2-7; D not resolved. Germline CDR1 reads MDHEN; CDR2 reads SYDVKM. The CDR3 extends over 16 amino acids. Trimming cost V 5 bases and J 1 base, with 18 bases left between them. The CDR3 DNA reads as TGTGCCAGCAGTCGCCCGGTCGCTAAGTATTCCTACGAGCAGTACTTC. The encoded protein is CASSRPVAKYSYEQYF.

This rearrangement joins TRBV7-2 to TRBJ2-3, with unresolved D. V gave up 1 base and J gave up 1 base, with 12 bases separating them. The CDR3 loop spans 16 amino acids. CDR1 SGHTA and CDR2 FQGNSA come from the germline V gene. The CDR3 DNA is TGTGCCAGCAGCTTAGGAAGTGGGCAGGGCACAGATACGCAGTATTTT. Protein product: CASSLGSGQGTDTQYF.

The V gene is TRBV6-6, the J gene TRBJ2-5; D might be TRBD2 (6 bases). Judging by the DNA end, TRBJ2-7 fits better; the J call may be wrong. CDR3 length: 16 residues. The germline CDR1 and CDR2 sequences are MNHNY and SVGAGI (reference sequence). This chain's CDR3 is CASSLGLGSGSYEQYF. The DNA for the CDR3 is TGTGCCAGCAGTTTGGGACTCGGATCGGGGTCCTACGAGCAGTACTTC.

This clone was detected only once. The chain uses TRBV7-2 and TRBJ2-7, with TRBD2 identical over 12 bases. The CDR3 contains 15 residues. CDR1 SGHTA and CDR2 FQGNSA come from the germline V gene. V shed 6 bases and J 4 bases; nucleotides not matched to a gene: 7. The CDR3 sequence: CASRPSGRAVYEQYF. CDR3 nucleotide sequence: TGTGCCAGCAGACCTAGCGGGAGGGCCGTATACGAGCAGTACTTC. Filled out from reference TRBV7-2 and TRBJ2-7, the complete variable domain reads GAGVSQSPSNKVTEKGKDVELRCDPISGHTALYWYRQSLGQGLEFLIYFQGNSAPDKSGLPSDRFSAERTGGSVSTLTIQRTQQEDSAVYLCASRPSGRAVYEQYFGPGTRLTVT.

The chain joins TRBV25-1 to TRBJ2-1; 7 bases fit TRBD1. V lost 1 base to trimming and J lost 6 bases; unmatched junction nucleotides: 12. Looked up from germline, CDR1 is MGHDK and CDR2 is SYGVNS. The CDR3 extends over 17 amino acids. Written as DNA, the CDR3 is TGTGCCAGCAGTGAATGGGAGACAGGGATTCCTTCCAATGAGCAGTTCTTC. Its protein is CASSEWETGIPSNEQFF.

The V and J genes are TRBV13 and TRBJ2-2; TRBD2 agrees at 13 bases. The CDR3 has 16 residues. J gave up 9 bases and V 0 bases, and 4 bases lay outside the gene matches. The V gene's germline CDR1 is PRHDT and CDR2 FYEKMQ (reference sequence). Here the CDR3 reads CASSLGGLAGVRELFF. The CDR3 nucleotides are TGTGCCAGCAGCTTAGGCGGACTAGCGGGAGTCCGGGAGCTGTTTTTT.

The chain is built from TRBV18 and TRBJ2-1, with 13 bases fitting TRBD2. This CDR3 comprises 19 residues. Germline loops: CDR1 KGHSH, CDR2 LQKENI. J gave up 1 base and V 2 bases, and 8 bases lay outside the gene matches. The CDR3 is CASSPSGLAGAKSYNEQFF. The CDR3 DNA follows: TGTGCCAGCTCACCATCAGGACTAGCGGGAGCGAAATCCTACAATGAGCAGTTCTTC.

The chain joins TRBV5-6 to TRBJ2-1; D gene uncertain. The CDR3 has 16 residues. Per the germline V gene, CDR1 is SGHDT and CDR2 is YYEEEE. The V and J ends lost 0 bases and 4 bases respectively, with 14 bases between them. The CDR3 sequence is CASSLELYGSYNEQFF. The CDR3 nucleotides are TGTGCCAGCAGCTTGGAACTATACGGGTCTTACAATGAGCAGTTCTTC.